The rows below give T cell receptor beta chains drawn from one sample of a study of T cell responses to AZD1222 COVID-19 vaccine. Assay: immunoSEQ multiplex PCR; the TCRdb copy retains only in-frame clones and omits some. The table records 200,000 or so clones, 80% to 95% of them present only once. This material consisted of peripheral blood, taken 28 days after the second AZD1222 dose. These TCRs come from an adult who received the AZD1222 COVID-19 vaccine. Each CDR3 is given with its conserved first and last residue. A D gene is named only where the DNA matches it firmly. Clone size is given for some rows only: seen once, a few or many times, or a class if the clone is expanded.

V: TRBV3-1/TRBV3-2; size: NA; J: TRBJ2-5; D: NA; CDR3: CASSQESVTQETQYF; DNA: TGTGCCAGCAGCCAAGAAAGCGTGACACAAGAGACCCAGTACTTC
V: TRBV27; size: NA; J: TRBJ2-1; D: TRBD2; CDR3: CASSLTAGGPIPYNEQFF; DNA: TGTGCCAGCAGTTTAACCGCGGGAGGGCCGATTCCCTACAATGAGCAGTTCTTC
V: TRBV18; size: NA; J: TRBJ2-7; D: TRBD2; CDR3: CASSPPGLAAYEQYF; DNA: TGTGCCAGCTCACCTCCGGGACTAGCGGCCTACGAGCAGTACTTC
V: TRBV10-3; size: NA; J: TRBJ2-7; D: NA; CDR3: CAISPQTGPLNEQYF; DNA: TGTGCCATCAGCCCCCAGACGGGACCCCTGAACGAGCAGTACTTC
V: TRBV27; size: once; J: TRBJ1-2; D: NA; CDR3: CASGQAWGYTF; DNA: TGTGCCAGCGGGCAGGCGTGGGGCTACACCTTC
V: TRBV3-1/TRBV3-2; size: NA; J: TRBJ2-2; D: NA; CDR3: CASSQGTGPTGELFF; DNA: TGTGCCAGCAGCCAAGGAACGGGACCTACCGGGGAGCTGTTTTTT
V: TRBV3-1/TRBV3-2; size: NA; J: TRBJ2-1; D: NA; CDR3: CASRVSGISYNEQFF; DNA: TGTGCCAGCAGGGTTAGTGGGATCTCCTACAATGAGCAGTTCTTC
V: TRBV18; size: NA; J: TRBJ2-7; D: NA; CDR3: CASSPQAYEQYF; DNA: TGTGCCAGCTCACCCCAAGCCTACGAGCAGTACTTC
V: TRBV5-1; size: NA; J: TRBJ1-3; D: NA; CDR3: CASSSDGQGNTIYF; DNA: TGCGCCAGCAGCTCCGATGGACAAGGAAACACCATATATTTT
V: TRBV5-1; size: NA; J: TRBJ2-5; D: TRBD2; CDR3: CASSFSAGVETQYF; DNA: TGCGCCAGCAGCTTTTCTGCGGGGGTAGAGACCCAGTACTTC
V: TRBV6-1; size: once; J: TRBJ1-4; D: NA; CDR3: CASSEEVEGEKLFF; DNA: TGTGCCAGCAGTGAAGAGGTGGAGGGTGAAAAACTGTTTTTT
V: TRBV5-4; size: NA; J: TRBJ2-1; D: NA; CDR3: CASSLLNEQFF; DNA: TGTGCCAGCAGCCTACTAAATGAGCAGTTCTTC
V: TRBV9; size: NA; J: TRBJ1-1; D: TRBD1; CDR3: CASSAPRTGENTEAFF; DNA: TGTGCCAGCAGCGCCCCCCGGACAGGAGAGAACACTGAAGCTTTCTTT
V: TRBV28; size: NA; J: TRBJ2-2; D: NA; CDR3: CASSFPRPNTGELFF; DNA: TGTGCCAGCAGTTTTCCCCGCCCCAACACCGGGGAGCTGTTTTTT
V: TRBV14; size: NA; J: TRBJ2-1; D: NA; CDR3: CASSGGSSYNEQFF; DNA: TGTGCCAGCAGTGGGGGGAGCTCCTACAATGAGCAGTTCTTC
V: TRBV7-9; size: NA; J: TRBJ2-7; D: TRBD1; CDR3: CASSLGDSRAYEQYF; DNA: TGTGCCAGCAGCTTGGGGGACAGTCGGGCCTACGAGCAGTACTTC
V: TRBV20-1; size: NA; J: TRBJ1-2; D: NA; CDR3: CSATPKGSYTF; DNA: TGCAGTGCTACACCAAAGGGTAGCTACACCTTC
V: TRBV18; size: NA; J: TRBJ2-1; D: TRBD1; CDR3: CASSPPTGGDEQFF; DNA: TGTGCCAGCTCACCACCTACAGGGGGCGATGAGCAGTTCTTC
V: TRBV3-1/TRBV3-2; size: NA; J: TRBJ1-5; D: NA; CDR3: CASSQEYSNNQPQHF; DNA: TGTGCCAGCAGCCAAGAGTACAGCAACAATCAGCCCCAGCATTTT
V: TRBV19; size: NA; J: TRBJ1-2; D: TRBD1; CDR3: CASSKGGWRGDGYTF; DNA: TGTGCCAGTAGTAAAGGGGGCTGGAGAGGGGACGGCTACACCTTC
V: TRBV6-5; size: NA; J: TRBJ2-2; D: NA; CDR3: CASTLTRSTGELFF; DNA: TGTGCCAGCACCCTGACTAGATCTACCGGGGAGCTGTTTTTT
V: TRBV2; size: NA; J: TRBJ1-1; D: NA; CDR3: CASRAEMMNTEAFF; DNA: TGTGCCAGCAGAGCAGAAATGATGAACACTGAAGCTTTCTTT
V: TRBV27; size: NA; J: TRBJ2-3; D: NA; CDR3: CASSWGVITDTQYF; DNA: TGTGCCAGCAGCTGGGGCGTTATCACAGATACGCAGTATTTT
V: TRBV7-8; size: NA; J: TRBJ2-2; D: TRBD1; CDR3: CASSGRGQAIITGELFF; DNA: TGTGCCAGCAGCGGCCGCGGACAGGCCATAATCACCGGGGAGCTGTTTTTT
V: TRBV2; size: NA; J: TRBJ1-1; D: NA; CDR3: CASSDQGNTEAFF; DNA: TGTGCCAGCAGTGACCAGGGCAACACTGAAGCTTTCTTT
V: TRBV6-5; size: once; J: TRBJ1-2; D: NA; CDR3: CASLSDYGYTF; DNA: TGTGCCAGCCTGAGTGACTATGGCTACACCTTC
V: TRBV10-3; size: NA; J: TRBJ1-1; D: TRBD1; CDR3: CAISGGTGGSGNTEAFF; DNA: TGTGCCATCAGTGGCGGAACAGGGGGCAGTGGGAACACTGAAGCTTTCTTT
V: TRBV6-5; size: once; J: TRBJ1-1; D: TRBD1; CDR3: CASRDGQGEAFF; DNA: TGTGCCAGCAGGGACGGACAGGGTGAAGCTTTCTTT
V: TRBV3-1/TRBV3-2; size: NA; J: TRBJ1-1; D: NA; CDR3: CASSQTWGPETEAFF; DNA: TGTGCCAGCAGCCAAACTTGGGGGCCGGAGACTGAAGCTTTCTTT
V: TRBV5-1; size: NA; J: TRBJ1-4; D: NA; CDR3: CASSLGAINEKLFF; DNA: TGCGCCAGCAGCTTGGGTGCGATTAATGAAAAACTGTTTTTT
V: TRBV9; size: NA; J: TRBJ1-1; D: TRBD1; CDR3: CASSPGGGMGEAFF; DNA: TGTGCCAGCAGCCCAGGGGGGGGCATGGGTGAAGCTTTCTTT
V: TRBV4-3; size: NA; J: TRBJ2-7; D: TRBD1; CDR3: CASSQEGRGLYEQYF; DNA: TGCGCCAGCAGCCAAGAAGGCAGGGGGCTCTACGAGCAGTACTTC
V: TRBV27; size: NA; J: TRBJ1-6; D: NA; CDR3: CASRRDGFNSPLHF; DNA: TGTGCCAGCAGAAGAGACGGTTTTAATTCACCCCTCCACTTT
V: TRBV19; size: NA; J: TRBJ1-1; D: TRBD1; CDR3: CASILDRANTEAFF; DNA: TGTGCCAGTATACTGGACAGGGCCAACACTGAAGCTTTCTTT
V: TRBV5-6; size: NA; J: TRBJ2-1; D: TRBD1; CDR3: CASSSAGQGPKEQFF; DNA: TGTGCCAGCAGCTCAGCGGGACAGGGGCCTAAGGAGCAGTTCTTC
V: TRBV7-6; size: NA; J: TRBJ2-1; D: NA; CDR3: CASSLRLALYNEQFF; DNA: TGTGCCAGCAGCTTAAGGCTAGCACTCTACAATGAGCAGTTCTTC
V: TRBV7-3; size: NA; J: TRBJ1-3; D: NA; CDR3: CASSLNAYGNTIYF; DNA: TGTGCCAGCAGCTTAAACGCTTATGGAAACACCATATATTTT
V: TRBV10-3; size: NA; J: TRBJ1-5; D: TRBD1; CDR3: CAMWTGISNQPQHF; DNA: TGTGCCATGTGGACAGGGATTAGCAATCAGCCCCAGCATTTT
V: TRBV15; size: NA; J: TRBJ1-3; D: NA; CDR3: CATSRANSGNTIYF; DNA: TGTGCCACCAGCAGAGCCAACTCTGGAAACACCATATATTTT
V: TRBV5-5; size: NA; J: TRBJ1-4; D: TRBD1; CDR3: CASTTRTGQGEKLFF; DNA: TGTGCCAGCACTACCCGGACAGGGCAGGGTGAAAAACTGTTTTTT
V: TRBV5-1; size: NA; J: TRBJ2-1; D: NA; CDR3: CASRPEDNEQFF; DNA: TGCGCCAGCAGACCAGAAGACAATGAGCAGTTCTTC
V: TRBV19; size: NA; J: TRBJ1-6; D: NA; CDR3: CASSVDRFLLPLHF; DNA: TGTGCCAGTAGTGTAGACAGGTTTCTATTACCCCTCCACTTT
V: TRBV28; size: once; J: TRBJ1-1; D: TRBD1; CDR3: CASSLGTGGNAEAFF; DNA: TGTGCCAGCAGTTTAGGGACAGGGGGGAACGCTGAAGCTTTCTTT
V: TRBV7-3; size: NA; J: TRBJ2-3; D: TRBD1; CDR3: CASSPIGIGQGGDTQYF; DNA: TGTGCCAGCAGCCCGATAGGTATCGGACAGGGGGGTGATACGCAGTATTTT
V: TRBV9; size: NA; J: TRBJ1-2; D: NA; CDR3: CASSVDALANYGYTF; DNA: TGTGCCAGCAGCGTAGACGCGCTGGCCAACTATGGCTACACCTTC
V: TRBV18; size: NA; J: TRBJ2-1; D: TRBD2; CDR3: CASSVSGGGYNEQFF; DNA: TGTGCCAGCTCAGTAAGCGGGGGGGGCTACAATGAGCAGTTCTTC
V: TRBV10-1; size: NA; J: TRBJ2-3; D: NA; CDR3: CASSESYGDTQYF; DNA: TGCGCCAGCAGTGAGTCGTACGGAGATACGCAGTATTTT
V: TRBV7-2; size: NA; J: TRBJ2-3; D: NA; CDR3: CASSPRTSGTDTQYF; DNA: TGTGCCAGCAGCCCCAGGACTTCCGGGACAGATACGCAGTATTTT
V: TRBV5-4; size: NA; J: TRBJ1-1; D: TRBD1; CDR3: CASSLGQGAYTEAFF; DNA: TGTGCCAGCAGCTTGGGGCAGGGGGCGTACACTGAAGCTTTCTTT
V: TRBV18; size: NA; J: TRBJ1-5; D: TRBD1; CDR3: CASSPTGRLRQPQHF; DNA: TGTGCCAGCTCGCCGACAGGGCGATTAAGGCAGCCCCAGCATTTT
V: TRBV27; size: NA; J: TRBJ1-2; D: NA; CDR3: CASSLGYPTYGYTF; DNA: TGTGCCAGCAGTTTGGGGTATCCTACATATGGCTACACCTTC
V: TRBV29-1; size: NA; J: TRBJ2-2; D: NA; CDR3: CSVANTGELFF; DNA: TGCAGCGTTGCGAACACCGGGGAGCTGTTTTTT
V: TRBV5-8; size: NA; J: TRBJ1-2; D: NA; CDR3: CASSLEVVGPIYGYTF; DNA: TGTGCCAGCAGCTTGGAGGTGGTAGGGCCCATCTATGGCTACACCTTC
V: TRBV25-1; size: NA; J: TRBJ1-1; D: NA; CDR3: CASSALGARQNTEAFF; DNA: TGTGCCAGCAGTGCACTTGGAGCGCGTCAGAACACTGAAGCTTTCTTT
V: TRBV28; size: NA; J: TRBJ1-2; D: NA; CDR3: CASSFGLGYGYTF; DNA: TGTGCCAGCAGTTTCGGGCTTGGCTATGGCTACACCTTC
V: TRBV6-4; size: NA; J: TRBJ1-2; D: NA; CDR3: CASSEGQDRGGGYTF; DNA: TGTGCCAGCAGTGAAGGGCAGGATCGAGGAGGTGGCTACACCTTC
V: TRBV7-2; size: NA; J: TRBJ1-1; D: NA; CDR3: CASGLQENTEAFF; DNA: TGTGCCAGCGGATTACAGGAGAACACTGAAGCTTTCTTT
V: TRBV7-9; size: NA; J: TRBJ2-6; D: NA; CDR3: CASVQGLTSGANVLTF; DNA: TGTGCCAGCGTCCAGGGCCTAACCTCTGGGGCCAACGTCCTGACTTTC
V: TRBV10-3; size: NA; J: TRBJ1-1; D: TRBD1; CDR3: CAISESTGTGWTEAFF; DNA: TGTGCCATCAGTGAGTCGACTGGGACAGGGTGGACTGAAGCTTTCTTT
V: TRBV6-5; size: NA; J: TRBJ1-1; D: NA; CDR3: CASSYRGYMNTEAFF; DNA: TGTGCCAGCAGTTACCGTGGATATATGAACACTGAAGCTTTCTTT